Reported below is one T cell receptor (beta chain). The V and J ends lost 7 bases and 5 bases, in that order; junction bases with no gene match: 9. CDR1 and CDR2 from the germline V gene are MNHEY and SVGAGI. There are 14 residues in the CDR3. This sample is drawn from a study of blood T cell repertoires in COVID-19. Whole-study context: T cells, B-cell-depleted T cells, or PBMCs provided the cDNA or gDNA that served as material.

This table comes from immunoSEQ multiplex PCR, and its TCRdb copy is limited to in-frame clones, with some not included. Of more than 85,000 clones in the sample, roughly 84% were seen once. Sequencing used peripheral blood. The TCR comes from a woman aged 60-75 years with acute or convalescent COVID-19. The chain employs TRBV6-5 and TRBJ2-5; 8 bases match TRBD1. The DNA for the CDR3 is TGTGCCAGCAAGGTGGGACAGGCAACGGAGACCCAGTACTTC. Its translation: CASKVGQATETQYF.